The T cell receptor beta chain described here comes from a study of response to subunit inactivated influenza vaccine. The CDR3 is 13 amino acids. The germline V gene encodes CDR1 SGDLS and CDR2 YYNGEE. Trimming left V 3 bases short and J 2 bases short, with 9 bases between. Each CDR3 protein is one row after TCRdb ran MiXCR on the RT-PCR reads. Of 170,000 or so distinct CDR3 sequences in the sample, roughly a tenth were seen once. This clonotype was recorded a few times. Its antigen is still unknown. Study observations and caveats: With each seasonal influenza vaccination, the authors suggested, few new T cells are recruited.

V is TRBV9 and J is TRBJ2-7, with TRBD2 as a possible D gene (5 bases). The sequence was obtained from a man between 50 and 75 years old who received an inactivated influenza vaccine. The sequenced sample was CD8+ T cells sorted from PBMCs, obtained about 23 months after vaccination. As DNA, the CDR3 is TGTGCCAGCAGCGCCGGGGTTCCCTACGAGCAGTACTTC. Its translation: CASSAGVPYEQYF.